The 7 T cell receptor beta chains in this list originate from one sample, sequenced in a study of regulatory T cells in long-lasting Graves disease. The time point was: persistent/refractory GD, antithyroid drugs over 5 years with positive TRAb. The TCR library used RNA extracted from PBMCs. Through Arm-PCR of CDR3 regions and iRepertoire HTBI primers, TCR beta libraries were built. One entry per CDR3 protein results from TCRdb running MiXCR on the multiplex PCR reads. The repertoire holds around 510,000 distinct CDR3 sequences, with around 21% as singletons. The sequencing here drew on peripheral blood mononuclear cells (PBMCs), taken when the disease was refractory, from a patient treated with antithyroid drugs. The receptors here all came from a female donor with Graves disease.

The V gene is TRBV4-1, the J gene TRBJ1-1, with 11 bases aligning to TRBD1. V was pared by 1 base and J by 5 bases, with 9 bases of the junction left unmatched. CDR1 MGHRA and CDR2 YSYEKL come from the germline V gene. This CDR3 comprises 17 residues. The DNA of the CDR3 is TGCGCCAGCAGCCAAGTACCTGGACAGGGGGCCGGGACTGAAGCTTTCTTT. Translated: CASSQVPGQGAGTEAFF.

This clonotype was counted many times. The CDR3 region is CASSYGGGEQYF. The CDR3 region has the DNA TGTGCCAGCAGTTACGGAGGGGGTGAGCAGTACTTC. The chain employs TRBV6-2 or TRBV6-3 and TRBJ2-7; the D call may be TRBD1 or TRBD2 (6 bases each). Trimming cost V 2 bases and J 7 bases, with 9 bases left between them. Germline CDR1 MNHEY, CDR2 SVGEGT. The CDR3 extends over 12 amino acids.

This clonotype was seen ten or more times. The CDR3 coding sequence is TGTGCTAGTGGTTTCGATGTAGGAGCAGGGTTCGTCATGAACACTGAAGCTTTCTTT. Translating it yields CASGFDVGAGFVMNTEAFF. The chain employs TRBV12-5 and TRBJ1-1; possible D gene TRBD1, 5 bases. The V gene lost 3 bases and the J gene lost 0 bases, with 23 bases spanning the gap. CDR1 LGHNT and CDR2 FRNRAP come from the germline V gene. This CDR3 region has 19 residues.

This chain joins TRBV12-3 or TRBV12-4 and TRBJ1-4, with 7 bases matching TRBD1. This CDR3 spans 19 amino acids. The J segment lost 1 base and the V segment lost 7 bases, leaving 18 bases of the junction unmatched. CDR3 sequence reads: CASTTLRGGQQKTNEKLFF. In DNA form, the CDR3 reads TGTGCCAGCACCACCCTCCGGGGGGGACAGCAAAAAACTAATGAAAAACTGTTTTTT.

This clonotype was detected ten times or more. The CDR3 loop reads CASSATSGRYEQYF. CDR3 DNA sequence: TGTGCCAGCAGCGCAACTAGCGGGAGGTACGAGCAGTACTTC. The chain uses TRBV11-2 and TRBJ2-7, with TRBD2 matching over 12 bases. The V gene end was trimmed by 5 bases and the J gene end by 4 bases; junction bases not matched to a gene: 3. Germline V lookup: CDR1 SGHAT, CDR2 FQNNGV. This CDR3 comprises 14 residues.

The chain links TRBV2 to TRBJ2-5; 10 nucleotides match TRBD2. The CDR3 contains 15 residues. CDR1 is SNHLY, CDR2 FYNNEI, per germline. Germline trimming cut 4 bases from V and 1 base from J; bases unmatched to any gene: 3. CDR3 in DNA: TGTGCCAGCAGTGTAACTAGCGGGACCCAAGAGACCCAGTACTTC. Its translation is CASSVTSGTQETQYF. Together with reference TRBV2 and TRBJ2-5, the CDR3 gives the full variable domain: EPEVTQTPSHQVTQMGQEVILRCVPISNHLYFYWYRQILGQKVEFLVSFYNNEISEKSEIFDDQFSVERPDGSNFTLKIRSTKLEDSAMYFCASSVTSGTQETQYFGPGTRLLVL.

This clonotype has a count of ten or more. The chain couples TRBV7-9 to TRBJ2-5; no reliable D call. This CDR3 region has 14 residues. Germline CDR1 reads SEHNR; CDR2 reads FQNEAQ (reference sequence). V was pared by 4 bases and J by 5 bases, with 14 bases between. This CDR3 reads CASSYAASRETQYF. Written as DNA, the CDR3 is TGTGCCAGCAGCTACGCGGCCTCGAGGGAGACCCAGTACTTC. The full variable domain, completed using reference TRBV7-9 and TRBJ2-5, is DTGVSQNPRHKITKRGQNVTFRCDPISEHNRLYWYRQTLGQGPEFLTYFQNEAQLEKSRLLSDRFSAERPKGSFSTLEIQRTEQGDSAMYLCASSYAASRETQYFGPGTRLLVL.